Each of the 28 T cell receptor beta chains below was sequenced from the same sample in a study of cytomegalovirus exposure and HLA in healthy donors (dated by TCRdb to 2017 to 2019). The protocol used for the library was the immunoSEQ multiplex PCR assay. For the multiplex PCR, a mixture combining 60 forward primers for TCR Vbeta segments and 13 reverse primers for TCR Jbeta segments was used. TCRdb limited this immuneACCESS table to in-frame rearrangements with V and J called. A share of clones is missing; checked studies link under half to unresolved V genes, and the rest is unexplained. This sample is represented by about 240,000 clones; about four fifths of them were singletons. Together, the top ten hold 4.5% to 6% of the sample. Sequenced input: PBMCs. The receptors come from a woman aged 40 to 50 in good health and CMV-seropositive.

V and J are TRBV19 and TRBJ1-4; 8 positions agree with TRBD1. CDR1 and CDR2 from the germline V gene are LNHDA and SQIVND (reference sequence). This CDR3 is 14 amino acids long. Trimming took 4 bases from V and 7 from J; bases not matched to a gene: 5. CDR3 in amino acids: CASSTDRDIEKLFF. The CDR3 nucleotides are TGTGCCAGTAGTACGGACAGGGATATTGAAAAACTGTTTTTT.

Remarks on this clone: The junction departs from germline at one end; a sequencing error may be responsible. The rearrangement joins TRBV4-2 to TRBJ1-2; 7 bases are a match to TRBD1. The CDR3 covers 12 residues. Germline values: CDR1 LGHNA, CDR2 YNFKEQ. This CDR3 reads CASSQGDSKFRF. The CDR3 DNA reads TGTGCCAGCAGCCAAGGGGACAGTAAGTTCCGCTTC.

This clone has only a few counts. The chain has TRBV7-9 and TRBJ1-1; TRBD1 is a possible D gene (5 bases). From germline, CDR1 is SEHNR and CDR2 FQNEAQ (reference sequence). V shed 5 bases and J shed 3 bases, with 10 bases lying between them. The CDR3 is made up of 13 amino acids. CDR3 in DNA: TGTGCCAGCAGCCAGGGTAGGGACACTGAAGCTTTCTTT. This translates into CASSQGRDTEAFF.

This sequence joins TRBV7-9 and TRBJ1-5, with D unresolved. This CDR3 contains 16 residues. In germline, CDR1 is SEHNR, CDR2 FQNEAQ (reference sequence). Trimming shortened V by 4 bases and J by 6 bases, and 19 bases separated the two germline ends. The CDR3 sequence: CASSSSNSPTSQPQHF. The CDR3 bases are TGTGCCAGCAGCTCCTCCAACAGCCCGACGAGTCAGCCCCAGCATTTT.

The CDR3 protein is CASSSLGQGEAFF. As DNA, the CDR3 is TGTGCCAGCAGCTCCCTGGGACAGGGGGAAGCTTTCTTT. The rearrangement uses TRBV7-9 and TRBJ1-1, with 10 bases aligning to TRBD1. The V gene end was trimmed by 4 bases and the J gene end by 8 bases; junction bases not matched to a gene: 4. Looked up from germline, CDR1 is SEHNR and CDR2 is FQNEAQ (reference sequence). There are 13 residues in the CDR3.

This rearrangement joins TRBV12-5 to TRBJ2-1, with 13 bases lining up with TRBD2. The ends lost 1 base at V and 6 bases at J; junction bases unmatched: 6. The CDR3 totals 17 residues. Looked up from germline, CDR1 is LGHNT and CDR2 is FRNRAP. CDR3 sequence: CASGLGLAGGWGNEQFF. CDR3 nucleotide sequence: TGTGCTAGTGGTTTGGGACTAGCGGGAGGTTGGGGCAATGAGCAGTTCTTC.

The V gene is TRBV11-3, the J gene TRBJ2-3, with D perhaps TRBD2 (6 bases). This CDR3 has 14 amino acids. Germline assignment: CDR1 SGHNT and CDR2 YENEEA. Between the trimmed V and J ends, which lost 4 bases and 3 bases, there was a span of 11 bases. The CDR3 DNA reads TGTGCCAGCAGCTATCGCGGGGAAACAGATACGCAGTATTTT. Protein product: CASSYRGETDTQYF.

The CDR3 region is CASSWSGYGPYNEQFF. The CDR3 DNA sequence: TGTGCCAGCAGCTGGTCAGGGTACGGTCCCTACAATGAGCAGTTCTTC. The chain joins TRBV11-2 to TRBJ2-1; D possibly corresponds to TRBD1 (5 bases). The germline V gene encodes CDR1 SGHAT and CDR2 FQNNGV. This CDR3 is built from 16 residues. Trimming took 4 bases from V and 2 from J, leaving 15 bases between them.

J is TRBJ2-3 and V is TRBV5-1; no firm D call. Germline V gives CDR1 SGHRS, CDR2 YFSETQ. The CDR3 is made up of 14 amino acids. The V and J ends lost 0 bases and 3 bases respectively, with 8 bases between them. The CDR3: CASSLEPATDTQYF. CDR3 coding DNA: TGCGCCAGCAGCTTGGAGCCCGCGACAGATACGCAGTATTTT. Combining the CDR3 with reference TRBV5-1 and TRBJ2-3 gives the whole variable domain KAGVTQTPRYLIKTRGQQVTLSCSPISGHRSVSWYQQTPGQGLQFLFEYFSETQRNKGNFPGRFSGRQFSNSRSEMNVSTLELGDSALYLCASSLEPATDTQYFGPGTRLTVL.

The chain combines TRBV19 with TRBJ2-3; 7 nucleotides agree with TRBD2. The CDR3 runs to 14 residues. The junction had 6 bases not matched to a gene; V was cut back by 3 bases and J by 6 bases. Germline lookup yields CDR1 LNHDA and CDR2 SQIVND (reference sequence). CDR3 sequence reads: CASSIGAGEDTQYF. The CDR3 DNA is TGTGCCAGTAGTATTGGTGCGGGGGAGGATACGCAGTATTTT.

This chain joins TRBV5-1 and TRBJ1-2; TRBD1 matches at 8 bases. This CDR3 comprises 15 residues. Per the germline V gene, CDR1 is SGHRS and CDR2 is YFSETQ. Unmatched junction bases numbered 4, after V lost 0 bases and J lost 3 bases. The chain's CDR3 is CASSLGTGGHYGYTF. As DNA, the CDR3 is TGCGCCAGCAGCTTGGGCACAGGGGGACACTATGGCTACACCTTC.

V and J are TRBV18 and TRBJ2-1, with D possibly matching TRBD1 (6 bases). V lost 1 base, J lost 0 bases, and 16 bases lay in between. CDR1 and CDR2 from the germline V gene are KGHSH and LQKENI. The CDR3 loop spans 18 amino acids. The CDR3 protein is CASSPRTGLDSSYNEQFF. As DNA, the CDR3 is TGTGCCAGCTCACCACGTACTGGACTGGACAGCTCCTACAATGAGCAGTTCTTC.

The chain uses TRBV7-9 and TRBJ2-1, with 8 positions matching TRBD2. This CDR3 comprises 17 residues. V gave up 5 bases and J gave up 3 bases; unmatched junction bases: 12. Germline values: CDR1 SEHNR, CDR2 FQNEAQ (reference sequence). The CDR3: CASSGLLVGLDYNEQFF. In nucleotides, the CDR3 is TGTGCCAGCAGCGGCCTTTTGGTGGGACTAGACTACAATGAGCAGTTCTTC. The entire variable domain, with the rest obtained from reference TRBV7-9 and TRBJ2-1, is as follows: DTGVSQNPRHKITKRGQNVTFRCDPISEHNRLYWYRQTLGQGPEFLTYFQNEAQLEKSRLLSDRFSAERPKGSFSTLEIQRTEQGDSAMYLCASSGLLVGLDYNEQFFGPGTRLTVL.

The CDR3 DNA follows: TGCAGCTCCGGGGGTAATGAGGATGGCTACACCTTC. It codes for CSSGGNEDGYTF. The rearrangement joins TRBV29-1 to TRBJ1-2; D possibly corresponds to TRBD1 (5 bases). The germline V and J ends were trimmed by 8 bases and 6 bases, with 16 bases remaining between them. From germline, CDR1 is SQVTM and CDR2 ANQGSEA. CDR3 length: 12 amino acids.

This chain uses TRBV5-1 with TRBJ2-7; TRBD2 aligns across 7 bases. Per the germline V gene, CDR1 is SGHRS and CDR2 is YFSETQ. The CDR3 extends over 14 amino acids. The junction had 7 bases not matched to a gene; V was cut back by 7 bases and J by 0 bases. The CDR3 nucleotides read TGCGCCAGCCGCCCGGGCGGGGGCTCCTACGAGCAGTACTTC. Translated: CASRPGGGSYEQYF.

In regard to this clone: A read error may account for a junction end that differs from germline. V and J are TRBV2 and TRBJ2-1; 9 bases are shared with TRBD2. From germline, CDR1 is SNHLY and CDR2 FYNNEI. The CDR3 totals 15 residues. The CDR3 coding sequence is TGTGCCAGCAGCGAATTAGCGGGGGTGTACACTGAGCAGTTCTTC. This gives the protein CASSELAGVYTEQFF.

The chain carries TRBV7-2 and TRBJ2-7, with 10 bases matching TRBD2. CDR1 and CDR2 (germline): SGHTA, FQGNSA. V shed 5 bases and J 4 bases; nucleotides not matched to a gene: 2. The CDR3 extends over 13 amino acids. CDR3 sequence (DNA): TGTGCCAGCAGCCAAGCGGGGGGGTACGAGCAGTACTTC. It codes for CASSQAGGYEQYF.

The J gene is TRBJ2-7, the V gene TRBV4-1; possibly TRBD1 for D (5 bases). The V end was cut by 0 bases, the J end by 4 bases, with 13 bases between. The CDR3 covers 15 residues. CDR1 and CDR2 (germline): MGHRA, YSYEKL. DNA of the CDR3: TGCGCCAGCAGCCAAGATAGGACAATCCAGTACGAGCAGTACTTC. Encoded protein: CASSQDRTIQYEQYF.

The rearrangement uses TRBV5-1 and TRBJ1-1; 7 bases align to TRBD1. This CDR3 region has 14 residues. The V gene's germline CDR1 is SGHRS and CDR2 YFSETQ. The junction had 9 bases not matched to a gene; V was cut back by 4 bases and J by 6 bases. CDR3 coding DNA: TGCGCCAGCAGCCCGCGACAGGGTGAGGCTGAAGCTTTCTTT. Translated: CASSPRQGEAEAFF.

The chain has TRBV18 and TRBJ1-2; D is uncertain. The V gene's germline CDR1 is KGHSH and CDR2 LQKENI. Trimming shortened V by 2 bases and J by 8 bases, and 12 bases separated the two germline ends. This CDR3 contains 13 residues. The CDR3 DNA reads as TGTGCCAGCTCACCAAGTGGAGAGATCGGCTACACCTTC. Translation gives CASSPSGEIGYTF.

About this clone: One end of the junction is discordant with germline, which a read error may explain. Other DNA sequences in the sample encode the same CDR3. This chain joins TRBV30 and TRBJ1-1; 11 nucleotides match TRBD1. Germline CDR1 reads GTSNPN; CDR2 reads SVGIG (reference sequence). There are 13 residues in the CDR3. The CDR3 DNA reads TGTGCTTGGAGTGGACAGGGGGCAGGAGGAGCTTTCTTT. This encodes CAWSGQGAGGAFF.

The genes are TRBV5-1 and TRBJ2-7, with a tentative D call TRBD2 (6 bases). Germline V gene lookup returns CDR1 SGHRS and CDR2 YFSETQ. There are 14 residues in the CDR3. Trimming pared 4 bases from V and 1 base from J, leaving 12 bases between. The CDR3 coding sequence is TGCGCCAGCAGCAGGTCCGCGGGGTCCTACGAGCAGTACTTC. Translating it yields CASSRSAGSYEQYF.

V usage is TRBV7-2 and J usage is TRBJ2-4; 7 bases map to TRBD2. There are 14 residues in the CDR3. The V gene's germline CDR1 is SGHTA and CDR2 FQGNSA. The V and J ends lost 6 bases and 6 bases, in that order; junction bases with no gene match: 8. CDR3 region: CASSGGGRGNIQYF. CDR3 sequence (DNA): TGTGCCAGCAGTGGGGGAGGGAGGGGAAACATTCAGTACTTC. Based on the CDR3 plus reference TRBV7-2 and TRBJ2-4, the full variable domain is GAGVSQSPSNKVTEKGKDVELRCDPISGHTALYWYRQSLGQGLEFLIYFQGNSAPDKSGLPSDRFSAERTGGSVSTLTIQRTQQEDSAVYLCASSGGGRGNIQYFGAGTRLSVL.

CDR3 nucleotide sequence: TGTGCCAGCAGTTTACCACAGGGCTATGGCTACACCTTC. Translation: CASSLPQGYGYTF. This chain links TRBV28 with TRBJ1-2; D is perhaps TRBD1 (6 bases). V was cut by 2 bases and J by 4 bases, with 8 bases left in between. The germline gives CDR1 MDHEN, CDR2 SYDVKM. The CDR3 contains 13 residues.

The rearrangement links TRBV5-4 to TRBJ1-2; 12 positions match TRBD1. This CDR3 is built from 15 residues. V dropped 0 bases and J dropped 8; count of bases not matched to a gene: 5. Germline V gene data show CDR1 as SGHNT and CDR2 as YYREEE (reference sequence). The CDR3 region has the DNA TGTGCCAGCAGCTTGGTGGGACAGGGGGCGCGGGGCTACACCTTC. Protein: CASSLVGQGARGYTF.

The chain has TRBV4-2 and TRBJ1-4; 11 nucleotides line up with TRBD1. The junction had 1 base not matched to a gene; V was cut back by 0 bases and J by 10 bases. CDR1 is LGHNA, CDR2 YNFKEQ, per germline. The CDR3 consists of 14 residues. The CDR3 sequence is CASSQDGTGGKLFF. DNA of the CDR3: TGTGCCAGCAGCCAAGATGGGACAGGGGGAAAACTGTTTTTT.

V usage is TRBV9 and J usage is TRBJ2-5, with D tentatively TRBD2 (7 bases). The CDR3 is 16 residues long. Trimming took off 4 bases at V and 2 bases at J, with 18 bases between the two ends. The V gene's germline CDR1 is SGDLS and CDR2 YYNGEE. The CDR3 DNA is TGTGCCAGCAGCCCGCCGAGGGGGGGCCCTCAAGAGACCCAGTACTTC. This encodes CASSPPRGGPQETQYF.

This clone has a handful of counts. The chain couples TRBV9 to TRBJ1-5; D possibly corresponds to TRBD1 (5 bases). Germline loops: CDR1 SGDLS, CDR2 YYNGEE. The CDR3 length is 14 residues. Trimming cost V 0 bases and J 4 bases, with 8 bases left between them. The CDR3: CASSVAPGNQPQHF. The CDR3 coding sequence is TGTGCCAGCAGCGTAGCTCCAGGGAATCAGCCCCAGCATTTT.